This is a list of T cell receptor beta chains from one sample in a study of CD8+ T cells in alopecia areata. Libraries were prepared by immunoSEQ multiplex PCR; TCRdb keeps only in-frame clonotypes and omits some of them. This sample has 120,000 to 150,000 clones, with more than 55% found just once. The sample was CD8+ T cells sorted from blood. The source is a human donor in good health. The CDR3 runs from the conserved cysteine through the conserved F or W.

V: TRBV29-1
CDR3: CSVEGRADTQYF

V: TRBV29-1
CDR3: CSVEGGTGPNTEAFF

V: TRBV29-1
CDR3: CSVEGRGGYGYTF

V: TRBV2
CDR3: CASSVADISYNEQFF

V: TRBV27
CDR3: CASSWTGRNEQYF

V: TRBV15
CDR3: CATSSEREIDTQYF

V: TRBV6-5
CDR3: CACARIQGGGYTF

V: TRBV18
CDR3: CASSPGDTQYF

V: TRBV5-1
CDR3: CASRKQGEPGELFF

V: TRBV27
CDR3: CASSLWPIDLAGEGEPYEQYF

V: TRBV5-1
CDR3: CASSLTGYNEQFF

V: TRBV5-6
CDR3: CASSMGAGRYEQYF

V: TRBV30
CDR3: CAWDRALARETQYF

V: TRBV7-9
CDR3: CASSLAGVGFYEQYF

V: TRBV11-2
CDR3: CASSFETGSYEQYF

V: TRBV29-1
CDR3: CSVDLRDGYTF

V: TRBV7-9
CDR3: CASSPTSYEQYF

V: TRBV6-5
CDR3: CASSYSARDEQYF

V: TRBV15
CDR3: CATSSLAGEQYF

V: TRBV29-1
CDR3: CSVGLAGENEQFF

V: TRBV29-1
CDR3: CSVSGSRTDTQYF

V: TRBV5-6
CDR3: CASSGSGRGTDTQYF

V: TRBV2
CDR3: CASRPQGGSSTDTQYF

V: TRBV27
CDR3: CASGYLRADSSTDTQYF

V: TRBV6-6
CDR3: CASSSKLAGDVEQYF

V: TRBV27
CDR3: CASSSPVAYEQYF

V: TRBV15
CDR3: CATSRFSNEQFF

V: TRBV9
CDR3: CASSVSGSRTDTQYF

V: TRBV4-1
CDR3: CASSLAGRGDTQYF

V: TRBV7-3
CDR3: CASSLTGAYEQYF

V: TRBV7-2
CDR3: CASSDRDYYNEQFF

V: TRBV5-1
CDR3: CASSLYGLELFF

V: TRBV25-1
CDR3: CASSPGSSGANVLTF

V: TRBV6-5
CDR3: CASSYSAGELFF

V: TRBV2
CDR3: CASPDPAGTGTQETQYF

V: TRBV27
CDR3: CASSRGQRNQPQHF

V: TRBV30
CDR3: CAWSLGNQPQHF

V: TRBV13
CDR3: CASSVTLDGMAREQYF

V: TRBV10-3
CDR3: CAISDPVLAGVPAITDTQYF

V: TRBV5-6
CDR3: CASSLWTGGSDTQYF

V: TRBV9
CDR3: CASSVGGVPQETQYF

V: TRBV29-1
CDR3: CSVELGTRISDEQFF

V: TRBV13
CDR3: CASMRSSYNEQFF

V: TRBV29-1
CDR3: CSVEDANTEAFF

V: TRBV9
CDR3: CASSPLRGGGTGELFF

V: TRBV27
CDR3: CASRWGQGVHEQYF

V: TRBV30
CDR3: CAWSPTEGYGYTF

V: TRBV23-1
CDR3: CASSQSVYEEKLFF

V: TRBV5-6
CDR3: CASSLPYGTEAFF